A selection of T cell receptor beta chains follows, all from one sample in a study of T cells in Graves' hyperthyroidism and ophthalmopathy. Each CDR3 protein gets one entry after TCRdb re-called the multiplex PCR reads with MiXCR. The table has under 550,000 distinct CDR3 sequences, approximately 13% seen once. Input material: blood. The source of these receptors is a woman younger than 35 with Graves' hyperthyroidism. Each CDR3 is given with its conserved first and last residue. The D gene is left open where the match is weak. For some rows the clone size is stated as once, few or many, or as a class when expanded; others skip it.

>many|TRBJ2-1|TRBD2|TRBV28
TGTGCCAGCAGTTTGGTGGGCCTCGGGCTAGCGGGAGTGGGCAATGAGCAGTTCTTC
CASSLVGLGLAGVGNEQFF
>once|TRBJ1-2|NA|TRBV5-1
TGCGCCAGCAGCTCGGGCGATCCCTATGGCTACACCTTC
CASSSGDPYGYTF
>many|TRBJ2-7|TRBD2|TRBV2
TGTGCCAGCAGAACTGACCGGACCGGGACTAGCGGGAGGGCCTCCTACGAGCAGTACTTC
CASRTDRTGTSGRASYEQYF
>many|TRBJ1-2|NA|TRBV3-1
TGTGCCAGCAGCCAAGGAAGGGCAACTAACTATGGCTACACCTTC
CASSQGRATNYGYTF
>many|TRBJ2-5|TRBD2|TRBV4-1
TGCGCCAGCAGCCAAGTGGGCCTAGCGGTCCAAGAGACCCAGTACTTC
CASSQVGLAVQETQYF
>NA|TRBJ2-3|NA|TRBV6-6
TGTGCCAGCAGTTACTCGAACAGGGGCACAGATACGCAGTATTTT
CASSYSNRGTDTQYF
>many|TRBJ2-1|TRBD2|TRBV3-1
TGTGCCAGCAGCTTTGGACTAGGCTATGAGCAGTTCTTC
CASSFGLGYEQFF
>many|TRBJ2-1|NA|TRBV12-5
TGTGCTAGTGGACGAGAAGGGGCGAAGCAGTTCTTC
CASGREGAKQFF
>NA|TRBJ2-2|NA|TRBV6-7
TGTGCCACCGACCCTGCGGAGGCGAACACCGGGGAGCTGTTTTTT
CATDPAEANTGELFF
>NA|TRBJ2-2|NA|TRBV27
NA
CASSLVAGGTGELVF
>few|TRBJ1-5|TRBD1|TRBV10-2
TGCGCCAGCAGTGAAACTTCCGGGACAGACAATCAGCCCCAGCATTTT
CASSETSGTDNQPQHF
>many|TRBJ2-5|TRBD1|TRBV7-2
TGTGCCAGCAGCTTAGTGACAGGGGGCCACGGGACCCAGTACTTC
CASSLVTGGHGTQYF